One sample yielded the 10 T cell receptor beta chains listed below, sequenced in a study of T cell responses to AZD1222 COVID-19 vaccine. Only in-frame clones appear in the TCRdb table, and some are missing; sequencing was by immunoSEQ multiplex PCR. The sample has 100,000 to 120,000 clones, under 95% seen once. Here the sequenced sample was peripheral blood, taken on day 0 of AZD1222 vaccination. These receptors came from an adult in good health.

The rearrangement joins TRBV27 to TRBJ2-7; D possibly corresponds to TRBD1 (6 bases). V was trimmed by 5 bases and J by 0 bases, leaving 20 bases between them. Germline-derived CDR1 and CDR2 are MNHEY and SMNVEV (reference sequence). This CDR3 contains 17 residues. The DNA of the CDR3 is TGTGCCAGCAGTCCCCAATGGACAGAGAGCCGCTCCTACGAGCAGTACTTC. It codes for CASSPQWTESRSYEQYF.

The CDR3 region is CASSVSGGSNEQFF. CDR3 nucleotides: TGTGCCAGCAGCGTTAGCGGGGGAAGCAATGAGCAGTTCTTC. The chain links TRBV9 to TRBJ2-1, with 9 bases lining up with TRBD2. The germline V gene has CDR1 SGDLS and CDR2 YYNGEE. V dropped 2 bases and J dropped 6; count of bases not matched to a gene: 3. This CDR3 is 14 amino acids long.

The J gene is TRBJ1-4, the V gene TRBV4-1; TRBD1 aligns across 7 bases. CDR1 is MGHRA and CDR2 is YSYEKL in the germline V gene. The CDR3 loop spans 16 amino acids. V shed 0 bases and J 7 bases; nucleotides not matched to a gene: 8. Here the CDR3 DNA reads TGCGCCAGCAGCCAAGATGGAACAGGGGTTCGTGAAAAACTGTTTTTT. This encodes CASSQDGTGVREKLFF.

The V gene is TRBV12-3 or TRBV12-4, the J gene TRBJ1-1; D is undetermined. Between the trimmed V and J ends, which lost 6 bases and 5 bases, there was a span of 13 bases. This CDR3 comprises 13 residues. The CDR3 coding sequence is TGTGCCAGCAGCCGGGAGGAGGGAACTGAAGCTTTCTTT. This translates into CASSREEGTEAFF.

V gene TRBV9 combines with J gene TRBJ1-1; D gene ambiguous. The CDR3 covers 13 residues. In germline, CDR1 is SGDLS, CDR2 YYNGEE. Trimming left V 0 bases short and J 0 bases short, with 3 bases between. The CDR3: CASSVDMNTEAFF. CDR3 bases: TGTGCCAGCAGCGTAGATATGAACACTGAAGCTTTCTTT.

This clone was detected only a few times. The genes are TRBV7-9 and TRBJ2-7, with D unclear. With 3 bases removed from V and 2 bases from J, the gap between germline ends came to 8 bases. Germline CDR1 reads SEHNR; CDR2 reads FQNEAQ (reference sequence). The CDR3 spans 13 residues. The CDR3 region is CASSFANAYEQYF. CDR3 DNA: TGTGCCAGCAGCTTCGCCAACGCCTACGAGCAGTACTTC. The entire variable domain, with the rest obtained from reference TRBV7-9 and TRBJ2-7, is as follows: DTGVSQNPRHKITKRGQNVTFRCDPISEHNRLYWYRQTLGQGPEFLTYFQNEAQLEKSRLLSDRFSAERPKGSFSTLEIQRTEQGDSAMYLCASSFANAYEQYFGPGTRLTVT.

The V gene is TRBV18, the J gene TRBJ1-2; tentative D call: TRBD1 (5 bases). V lost 5 bases, J lost 4 bases, and 11 bases lay in between. This CDR3 has 13 amino acids. Germline CDR1 reads KGHSH; CDR2 reads LQKENI. The CDR3 loop is CASSIGTTYGYTF. In DNA form, the CDR3 reads TGTGCCAGCTCAATTGGGACGACCTATGGCTACACCTTC.

V is TRBV29-1 and J is TRBJ2-7; D may be TRBD2 (5 bases). This CDR3 has 12 residues. Germline V CDR1 and CDR2: SQVTM, ANQGSEA. V lost 7 bases and J 4 bases, leaving 14 bases between the germline ends. CDR3 bases: TGCAGCGCCGCGGGCCGGACTTACGAGCAGTACTTC. Translated: CSAAGRTYEQYF.

This chain connects TRBV6-5 to TRBJ1-2; 10 nucleotides align to TRBD1. V dropped 2 bases and J dropped 6; count of bases not matched to a gene: 3. Germline V gene lookup returns CDR1 MNHEY and CDR2 SVGAGI. The CDR3 totals 14 residues. The CDR3 DNA reads TGTGCCAGCAGTTACGGGACAGGGGTGGATGGCTACACCTTC. Protein product: CASSYGTGVDGYTF.

V is TRBV28 and J is TRBJ2-7, with a weak D call TRBD2 (7 bases). In germline, CDR1 is MDHEN, CDR2 SYDVKM. This CDR3 contains 15 residues. V lost 4 bases and J 5 bases, leaving 18 bases between the germline ends. For the CDR3, the DNA is TGTGCCAGCAGTTCCTCCGCGGGGGCGCGCAACGAGCAGTACTTC. Residues: CASSSSAGARNEQYF.